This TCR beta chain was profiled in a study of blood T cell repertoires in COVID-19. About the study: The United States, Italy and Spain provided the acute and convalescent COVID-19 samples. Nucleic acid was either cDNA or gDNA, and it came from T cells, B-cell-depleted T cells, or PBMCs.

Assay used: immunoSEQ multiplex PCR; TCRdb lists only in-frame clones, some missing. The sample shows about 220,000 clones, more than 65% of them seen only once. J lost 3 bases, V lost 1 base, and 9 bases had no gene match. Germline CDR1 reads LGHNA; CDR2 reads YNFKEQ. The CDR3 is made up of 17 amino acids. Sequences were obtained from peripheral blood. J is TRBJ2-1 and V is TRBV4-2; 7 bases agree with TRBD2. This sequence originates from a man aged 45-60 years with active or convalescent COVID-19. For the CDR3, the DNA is TGTGCCAGCAGCCAAGCAGGGTGGGGCGGGGGCTACAATGAGCAGTTCTTC. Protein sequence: CASSQAGWGGGYNEQFF.